These 6 T cell receptor beta chains originate from one sample sequenced in a study of beta chain features in type 1 diabetes. Study outcomes and limitations: There was a moderate but significant shortening of TCRB CDR3s in all four CD4+ subsets of Type 1 diabetes patients.

The antigens of these receptors remain unknown. Investigators reverse transcribed all isolated RNA, so they sequenced expressed TCRB transcripts. The repertoire was sequenced with immunoSEQ multiplex PCR; TCRdb's copy has only in-frame clones and lacks some. The repertoire includes under 350,000 clones, around 24% of them detected once, and 0.012% sits in the top ten. What was sequenced was naive CD4+ T cells from blood. All receptors come from a woman in her twenties or thirties with type 1 diabetes.

This chain connects TRBV2 to TRBJ2-3; 7 positions agree with TRBD2. The germline V gene encodes CDR1 SNHLY and CDR2 FYNNEI. The V and J ends lost 11 bases and 2 bases, in that order; junction bases with no gene match: 16. The CDR3 covers 16 residues. The CDR3 region is CAVNESPSGLTDTQYF. The CDR3 nucleotides are TGTGCCGTTAATGAGAGCCCTAGCGGTCTCACAGATACGCAGTATTTT. Looking up the rest from reference TRBV2 and TRBJ2-3 gives the full variable domain: EPEVTQTPSHQVTQMGQEVILRCVPISNHLYFYWYRQILGQKVEFLVSFYNNEISEKSEIFDDQFSVERPDGSNFTLKIRSTKLEDSAMYFCAVNESPSGLTDTQYFGPGTRLTVL.

This clone was counted between two and nine times. This chain links TRBV15 with TRBJ1-5, with TRBD1 identical over 7 bases. V shed 1 base, J shed 6 bases, and the junction held 6 bases outside the gene matches. The germline gives CDR1 LNHNV, CDR2 YYDKDF (reference sequence). The CDR3 runs to 15 residues. This chain's CDR3 is CATSRVTGSGQPQHF. CDR3 nucleotide sequence: TGTGCCACCAGCAGAGTGACAGGGAGCGGTCAGCCCCAGCATTTT.

The chain links TRBV30 to TRBJ2-7, with D possibly TRBD1 on 6 matching bases. The CDR3 contains 13 residues. The ends were cut back, 3 bases at V and 9 bases at J, with 18 bases in the middle. The V gene's germline CDR1 is GTSNPN and CDR2 SVGIG (reference sequence). CDR3: CAWSRTDPTPQYF. The DNA of the CDR3 is TGTGCCTGGAGCAGGACAGACCCTACGCCGCAGTACTTC.

The chain combines TRBV30 with TRBJ1-2; maybe TRBD1 (6 bases). Trimming took 3 bases from V and 0 from J, leaving 14 bases between them. This CDR3 region has 15 residues. Germline CDR1 GTSNPN, CDR2 SVGIG (reference sequence). CDR3 sequence: CAWRVTRTANYGYTF. The CDR3, as DNA: TGTGCCTGGAGGGTAACAAGGACAGCTAACTATGGCTACACCTTC.

This rearrangement joins TRBV15 to TRBJ1-1, with no clear D. V was pared by 0 bases and J by 0 bases, with 5 bases between. The CDR3 is 14 amino acids. Germline V gene sequence: CDR1 LNHNV, CDR2 YYDKDF (reference sequence). The CDR3 DNA sequence: TGTGCCACCAGCAGAGATGTCGTGAACACTGAAGCTTTCTTT. Encoded protein: CATSRDVVNTEAFF.

This clone showed up just a few times. The chain is built from TRBV30 and TRBJ2-7; D is perhaps TRBD1 (6 bases). Germline values: CDR1 GTSNPN, CDR2 SVGIG (reference sequence). This CDR3 contains 15 residues. Trimming pared 3 bases from V and 0 bases from J, leaving 15 bases between. The CDR3 spells CAWRESGASSYEQYF. CDR3 coding DNA: TGTGCCTGGAGAGAGTCAGGGGCCAGCTCCTACGAGCAGTACTTC. Variable domain in full (rest from reference TRBV30 and TRBJ2-7): SQTIHQWPATLVQPVGSPLSLECTVEGTSNPNLYWYRQAAGRGLQLLFYSVGIGQISSEVPQNLSASRPQDRQFILSSKKLLLSDSGFYLCAWRESGASSYEQYFGPGTRLTVT.